This entry lists 21 T cell receptor beta chains sequenced from one sample in a study of blood T cell repertoires in COVID-19. The method was immunoSEQ multiplex PCR; TCRdb's version includes in-frame clones alone and lacks a portion of them. The sample yields 200,000 to 250,000 clones, 83% seen once. The sequencing sample was made of peripheral blood. Source of these receptors: a human donor in a cohort sampled during active COVID-19.

V is TRBV11-2 and J is TRBJ1-4; no clear D gene. Germline V gene sequence: CDR1 SGHAT, CDR2 FQNNGV. The CDR3 spans 13 residues. V dropped 5 bases and J dropped 7 bases, with 11 bases sitting between them. CDR3 DNA: TGTGCCAGCAGCCCAATACCGGTTGAAAAACTGTTTTTT. Its protein product is CASSPIPVEKLFF.

The CDR3 loop is CASSSIRGETQYF. In DNA form, the CDR3 reads TGTGCCAGCAGTTCCATCCGGGGGGAGACCCAGTACTTC. The V call is TRBV28, the J call TRBJ2-5, with TRBD2 as a possible D gene (6 bases). CDR1 is MDHEN and CDR2 is SYDVKM in the germline V gene. This CDR3 is 13 amino acids long. Trimming removed 4 bases from V and 5 bases from J, with 11 bases in between. Combining the CDR3 with reference TRBV28 and TRBJ2-5 gives the whole variable domain DVKVTQSSRYLVKRTGEKVFLECVQDMDHENMFWYRQDPGLGLRLIYFSYDVKMKEKGDIPEGYSVSREKKERFSLILESASTNQTSMYLCASSSIRGETQYFGPGTRLLVL.

The chain uses TRBV2 and TRBJ2-3, with D possibly being TRBD1 (5 bases). Trimming removed 6 bases from V and 4 bases from J, with 20 bases in between. The CDR3 consists of 16 residues. CDR1 is SNHLY, CDR2 FYNNEI, per germline. CDR3 in DNA: TGTGCCAGCAGCCCCGGACACCTGGCCCCCCCAGATACGCAGTATTTT. Translating it yields CASSPGHLAPPDTQYF.

The chain joins TRBV7-9 to TRBJ2-5; 8 bases line up with TRBD2. The junction had 8 bases not matched to a gene; V was cut back by 0 bases and J by 5 bases. CDR1 is SEHNR, CDR2 FQNEAQ, per germline (reference sequence). The CDR3 runs to 16 residues. CDR3 bases: TGTGCCAGCAGCTTAGCGACGGGAGGGCCTGGGGAGACCCAGTACTTC. Amino acids: CASSLATGGPGETQYF.

This chain links TRBV5-1 with TRBJ2-1; TRBD2 matches 13 bases. The V gene end was trimmed by 3 bases and the J gene end by 4 bases; junction bases not matched to a gene: 7. Per the germline V gene, CDR1 is SGHRS and CDR2 is YFSETQ. The CDR3 sequence is 17 residues long. The CDR3 is CASSYGLAGVGYNEQFF. The CDR3 coding sequence is TGCGCCAGCAGCTACGGACTAGCGGGAGTGGGTTACAATGAGCAGTTCTTC.

This chain links TRBV27 with TRBJ2-3, with a possible D match to TRBD2 (5 bases). The CDR3 runs to 15 residues. In germline, CDR1 is MNHEY, CDR2 SMNVEV (reference sequence). V lost 2 bases and J lost 5, with 14 bases in between. Here the CDR3 reads CASSLLSEQKDTQYF. Here the CDR3 DNA reads TGTGCCAGCAGTTTACTTAGCGAACAAAAAGATACGCAGTATTTT.

In DNA form, the CDR3 reads TGTGCCAGCTCCTCATCGGCGGGCTACGAGCAGTACTTC. Amino acids: CASSSSAGYEQYF. The chain links TRBV18 to TRBJ2-7; a possible D gene is TRBD2 (5 bases). Trimming removed 6 bases from V and 3 bases from J, with 12 bases in between. The CDR3 is made up of 13 amino acids. Germline values: CDR1 KGHSH, CDR2 LQKENI.

This clone was detected only once. V and J are TRBV7-9 and TRBJ2-7; TRBD1 matches 10 bases. Germline CDR1 is SEHNR and CDR2 is FQNEAQ (reference sequence). V shed 5 bases, J shed 1 base, and the junction held 14 bases outside the gene matches. This CDR3 has 18 residues. CDR3 amino acids: CASSQRTGGIGASYEQYF. DNA for the CDR3: TGTGCCAGCAGCCAACGGACAGGGGGGATAGGAGCATCCTACGAGCAGTACTTC.

This chain links TRBV7-9 with TRBJ2-6, with D uncertain. This CDR3 comprises 16 residues. Trimming left V 6 bases short and J 0 bases short, with 12 bases between. The germline V gene encodes CDR1 SEHNR and CDR2 FQNEAQ (reference sequence). For the CDR3, the DNA is TGTGCCAGCAGTCCCCGTCCCCTCTCTGGGGCCAACGTCCTGACTTTC. Translated, it gives CASSPRPLSGANVLTF.

The V and J genes are TRBV11-3 and TRBJ1-3, with D unclear. Trimming took 4 bases from V and 2 from J, leaving 15 bases between them. Germline V lookup: CDR1 SGHNT, CDR2 YENEEA. The CDR3 covers 16 residues. The CDR3 here is CASSSTRGNAGNTIYF. CDR3 bases: TGTGCCAGCAGCTCAACGAGAGGTAATGCTGGAAACACCATATATTTT.

V and J are TRBV9 and TRBJ1-6, with 7 bases identical to TRBD1. Germline values: CDR1 SGDLS, CDR2 YYNGEE. Trimming at V came to 3 bases and at J to 10 bases, leaving 7 bases not matched to a gene. This CDR3 contains 14 residues. CDR3 amino acids: CASSARQGSSPLHF. In DNA, the CDR3 is TGTGCCAGCAGCGCCCGACAGGGATCGTCACCCCTCCACTTT.

This chain links TRBV10-1 with TRBJ2-3, with 9 bases lining up with TRBD2. Germline V gives CDR1 WNHNN, CDR2 SYGVQD (reference sequence). The CDR3 is made up of 14 amino acids. The V segment lost 9 bases and the J segment 4 bases; nucleotides outside the gene matches: 8. The chain's CDR3 is CASQAGGSSDTQYF. Written as DNA, the CDR3 is TGCGCCAGTCAAGCGGGGGGTTCGTCAGATACGCAGTATTTT.

The V call is TRBV3-1 (or the pseudogene TRBV3-2), the J call TRBJ1-3, with D maybe TRBD1 (6 bases). Trimming stripped 2 bases from V and 5 bases from J, with 19 bases between. The CDR3 sequence is 17 residues long. The germline CDR1 and CDR2 sequences are LGHDT and YNNKEL (reference sequence). CDR3 sequence reads: CASSQKGTRDTRNTIYF. CDR3 sequence (DNA): TGTGCCAGCAGCCAAAAGGGGACCCGGGACACCCGAAACACCATATATTTT.

The V and J genes are TRBV7-9 and TRBJ1-3; perhaps TRBD1 as D (5 bases). Germline CDR1 is SEHNR and CDR2 is FQNEAQ (reference sequence). The CDR3 extends over 15 amino acids. Trimming removed 3 bases at V and 3 bases at J, with 12 bases between. This chain's CDR3 is CASSFQGGGGNTIYF. As DNA, the CDR3 is TGTGCCAGCAGCTTCCAGGGTGGTGGTGGAAACACCATATATTTT.

The V gene is TRBV5-6, the J gene TRBJ2-3, with D tentatively TRBD2 (6 bases). V lost 6 bases, J lost 1 base, and 12 bases lay in between. There are 14 residues in the CDR3. Germline V gene lookup returns CDR1 SGHDT and CDR2 YYEEEE. The CDR3 coding sequence is TGTGCCAGCACCAGGACGGGGGGCACAGATACGCAGTATTTT. Residues: CASTRTGGTDTQYF.

The chain combines TRBV7-3 with TRBJ2-1; the match to TRBD2 covers 10 bases. CDR1 SGHTA and CDR2 FQGTGA come from the germline V gene. The CDR3 covers 15 residues. V shed 1 base and J 7 bases; nucleotides not matched to a gene: 4. The CDR3 reads CASSLIAGGWNEQFF. In DNA form, the CDR3 reads TGTGCCAGCAGCTTAATAGCGGGGGGTTGGAATGAGCAGTTCTTC.

The chain employs TRBV18 and TRBJ2-2, with TRBD1 matching 9 bases. Germline V gene sequence: CDR1 KGHSH, CDR2 LQKENI. This CDR3 contains 15 residues. Germline trimming cut 2 bases from V and 5 bases from J; bases unmatched to any gene: 3. CDR3 DNA: TGTGCCAGCTCACCAGGGACAGGGTCAACCGGGGAGCTGTTTTTT. This translates into CASSPGTGSTGELFF.

This clone was seen only a few times. The V call is TRBV27, the J call TRBJ2-2, with 7 bases that match TRBD1. Per the germline V gene, CDR1 is MNHEY and CDR2 is SMNVEV (reference sequence). V trimming: 5 bases; J trimming: 0 bases; junction bases outside the gene matches: 6. The CDR3 runs 16 residues. The CDR3 DNA sequence: TGTGCCAGCAGTCCCTGGACAGGATCGAACACCGGGGAGCTGTTTTTT. Its translation is CASSPWTGSNTGELFF.

Turning to this clone: This sample includes further DNA sequences coding for the same CDR3. The chain recombines TRBV5-1 with TRBJ2-7; 9 bases match TRBD1. The CDR3 has 14 residues. V dropped 0 bases and J dropped 2; count of bases not matched to a gene: 0. Germline V gives CDR1 SGHRS, CDR2 YFSETQ. CDR3: CASSLGQGAYEQYF. The CDR3 DNA reads TGCGCCAGCAGCTTGGGACAGGGGGCCTACGAGCAGTACTTC.

The chain recombines TRBV6-5 with TRBJ2-7; D gene uncertain. Germline V gene lookup returns CDR1 MNHEY and CDR2 SVGAGI. V was cut by 2 bases and J by 3 bases, with 8 bases left in between. This CDR3 comprises 13 residues. The CDR3: CASSYGLNYEQYF. The CDR3 bases are TGTGCCAGCAGTTACGGCCTCAACTACGAGCAGTACTTC.

This chain connects TRBV6-6 to TRBJ1-1; maybe TRBD1 (5 bases). The V end lost 6 bases, the J end lost 2 bases, and 13 bases lay between the germline ends. Germline V gene data show CDR1 as MNHNY and CDR2 as SVGAGI (reference sequence). The CDR3 totals 14 residues. CDR3 DNA: TGTGCCAGCAGAGGCGGGGGTCCAAACACTGAAGCTTTCTTT. Encoded protein: CASRGGGPNTEAFF.